This T cell receptor (beta chain) was profiled in a study of cytomegalovirus exposure and HLA in healthy donors. On this clone itself: The antigen remains unidentified.

General study findings and limits: Confirmation in vitro established that three CMV-associated chains were specific for CMV antigens.

V lost 6 bases, J lost 4 bases, and 15 bases lay in between. The CDR3 loop spans 13 amino acids. Germline loops: CDR1 SQVTM, CDR2 ANQGSEA. The assay was immunoSEQ multiplex PCR, and TCRdb's table has in-frame clones only and misses some. The sample shows some 140,000 clones, roughly nine tenths of them seen only once. Sequenced input: PBMCs. V usage is TRBV29-1 and J usage is TRBJ1-2; maybe TRBD1 (6 bases). The origin of this receptor is a man aged 18 to 30 in good health and CMV-seronegative. The DNA for the CDR3 is TGCAGCGTCGCCAGCTCAGGGGCCTATGGCTACACCTTC. It translates to CSVASSGAYGYTF.